This T cell receptor beta chain was captured in a study of response to subunit inactivated influenza vaccine. Many counts were recorded for this clonotype. Its antigen is currently unknown. TCRdb re-derived calls from the RT-PCR reads in MiXCR, one entry per CDR3 protein. Of about 500,000 distinct CDR3 sequences listed, 16% are singletons. Study-wide results and limits: The authors suggested that few new T cells are recruited per seasonal influenza vaccination.

This CDR3 has 17 amino acids. V lost 5 bases to trimming and J lost 2 bases; unmatched junction nucleotides: 11. The germline gives CDR1 SGHDT, CDR2 YYEEEE. The source was CD4+ T cells sorted from PBMCs, collected less than 25 months after vaccination. This chain links TRBV5-6 with TRBJ2-5; TRBD2 agrees at 11 bases. The receptor was isolated from a man aged 50 to 69 who received an inactivated influenza vaccine. DNA of the CDR3: TGTGCCAGCAGGAACCTAGCGGGAGGACCGCTTCAAGAGACCCAGTACTTC. It encodes CASRNLAGGPLQETQYF.